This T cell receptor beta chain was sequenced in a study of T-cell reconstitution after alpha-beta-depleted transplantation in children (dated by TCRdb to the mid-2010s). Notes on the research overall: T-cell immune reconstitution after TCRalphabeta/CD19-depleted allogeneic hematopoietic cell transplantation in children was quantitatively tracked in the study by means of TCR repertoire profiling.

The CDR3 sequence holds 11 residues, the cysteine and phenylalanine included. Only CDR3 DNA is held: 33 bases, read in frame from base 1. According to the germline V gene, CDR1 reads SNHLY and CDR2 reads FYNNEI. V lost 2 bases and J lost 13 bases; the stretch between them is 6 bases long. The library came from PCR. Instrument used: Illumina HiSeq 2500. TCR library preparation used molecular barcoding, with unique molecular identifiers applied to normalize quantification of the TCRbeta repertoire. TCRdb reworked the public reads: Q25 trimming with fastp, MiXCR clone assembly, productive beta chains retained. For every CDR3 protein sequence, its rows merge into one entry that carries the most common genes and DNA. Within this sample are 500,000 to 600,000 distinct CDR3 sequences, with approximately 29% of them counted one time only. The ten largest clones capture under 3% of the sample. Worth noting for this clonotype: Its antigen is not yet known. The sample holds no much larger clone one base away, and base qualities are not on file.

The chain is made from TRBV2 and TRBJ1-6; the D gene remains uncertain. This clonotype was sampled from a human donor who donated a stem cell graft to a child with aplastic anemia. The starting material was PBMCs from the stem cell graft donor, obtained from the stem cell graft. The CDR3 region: CASSELGPLHF. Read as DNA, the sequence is TGTGCCAGCAGTGAACTGGGGCCCCTCCACTTT.